Below, 20 T cell receptor beta chains from the same sample are listed, as sequenced in a study of blood T cell repertoires in COVID-19. Generated by immunoSEQ multiplex PCR, the TCRdb table keeps only in-frame clones and is missing some. The repertoire holds over 120,000 clones, with approximately 80% as singletons. The sequenced sample consisted of peripheral blood. Every receptor here comes from a human donor in a cohort sampled during active COVID-19.

The chain employs TRBV19 and TRBJ1-3, with 8 bases identical to TRBD1. V gave up 5 bases and J gave up 4 bases; unmatched junction bases: 4. The length of the CDR3 is 14 residues. CDR1 LNHDA and CDR2 SQIVND come from the germline V gene (reference sequence). The CDR3 DNA is TGTGCCAGTAGTGTGACAGGGGAAGGAAACACCATATATTTT. Translated: CASSVTGEGNTIYF.

This clone was seen only a few times. The genes are TRBV9 and TRBJ1-2; 10 nucleotides line up with TRBD1. Germline V gene sequence: CDR1 SGDLS, CDR2 YYNGEE. V shed 0 bases, J shed 6 bases, and the junction held 8 bases outside the gene matches. The CDR3 has 16 residues. The CDR3 bases are TGTGCCAGCAGCGTAGGGGACAGGGGCGCAAGGGATGGCTACACCTTC. It is translated as CASSVGDRGARDGYTF. Based on the CDR3 plus reference TRBV9 and TRBJ1-2, the full variable domain is DSGVTQTPKHLITATGQRVTLRCSPRSGDLSVYWYQQSLDQGLQFLIQYYNGEERAKGNILERFSAQQFPDLHSELNLSSLELGDSALYFCASSVGDRGARDGYTFGSGTRLTVV.

The chain combines TRBV5-5 with TRBJ2-3; D uncertain. V was shortened by 0 bases and J by 1 base, with 15 bases between the two germline ends. The CDR3 loop spans 17 amino acids. Per the germline V gene, CDR1 is SGHKS and CDR2 is YYEKEE (reference sequence). CDR3: CASSLAPGTSGTDTQYF. The DNA for the CDR3 is TGTGCCAGCAGCTTGGCGCCAGGCACTTCGGGCACAGATACGCAGTATTTT. Supplemented by reference TRBV5-5 and TRBJ2-3, the full variable domain reads DAGVTQSPTHLIKTRGQQVTLRCSPISGHKSVSWYQQVLGQGPQFIFQYYEKEERGRGNFPDRFSARQFPNYSSELNVNALLLGDSALYLCASSLAPGTSGTDTQYFGPGTRLTVL.

The J gene is TRBJ1-2, the V gene TRBV25-1; D might be TRBD1 (5 bases). V lost 6 bases and J 4 bases, leaving 15 bases between the germline ends. Looked up from germline, CDR1 is MGHDK and CDR2 is SYGVNS. The CDR3 length is 14 residues. The CDR3 nucleotides are TGTGCCAGCAGGGAAGGGGAGGACGGCTATGGCTACACCTTC. It encodes CASREGEDGYGYTF.

This chain connects TRBV4-2 to TRBJ2-5, with TRBD2 matching 7 bases. The CDR3 loop spans 14 amino acids. V was clipped by 1 base and J by 5 bases; unmatched bases: 4. Looked up from germline, CDR1 is LGHNA and CDR2 is YNFKEQ. Here the CDR3 DNA reads TGTGCCAGCAGCCAAGGGGGGGGAGGGGAGACCCAGTACTTC. Its translation: CASSQGGGGETQYF.

The chain uses TRBV12-3 or TRBV12-4 and TRBJ2-7, with a weak D call TRBD1 (5 bases). Trimming left V 2 bases short and J 3 bases short, with 8 bases between. This CDR3 comprises 13 residues. This CDR3 reads CASSLPGFYEQYF. The CDR3 bases are TGTGCCAGCAGTTTACCAGGGTTCTACGAGCAGTACTTC.

V gene TRBV10-3 combines with J gene TRBJ2-3; 7 bases map to TRBD2. Germline lookup yields CDR1 ENHRY and CDR2 SYGVKD. This CDR3 contains 15 residues. Germline trimming cut 7 bases from V and 4 bases from J; bases unmatched to any gene: 11. CDR3 amino acids: CAIMDQREGSDTQYF. The CDR3 DNA is TGTGCCATCATGGACCAGCGGGAAGGGTCAGATACGCAGTATTTT.

This chain connects TRBV15 to TRBJ2-5; 7 bases map to TRBD1. The trim removed 6 bases at V and 4 bases at J, leaving 5 bases unmatched. The CDR3 extends over 13 amino acids. Germline values: CDR1 LNHNV, CDR2 YYDKDF (reference sequence). In nucleotides, the CDR3 is TGTGCCACCAGTGAGGGGGCGGGAGAGACCCAGTACTTC. The encoded protein is CATSEGAGETQYF.

This clone showed up just a few times. The chain joins TRBV7-8 to TRBJ1-3, with 8 bases fitting TRBD1. Per germline, CDR1 SGHVS and CDR2 FQNEAQ. The V segment lost 1 base and the J segment 2 bases; nucleotides outside the gene matches: 1. The CDR3 sequence is 15 residues long. The CDR3: CASSLDRGTGNTIYF. The CDR3 coding sequence is TGTGCCAGCAGCTTAGACAGGGGGACTGGAAACACCATATATTTT.

In nucleotides, the CDR3 is TGTGCCAGCAGCTTCGGGACTAGCGGCCAAGAGACCCAGTACTTC. It specifies CASSFGTSGQETQYF. The gene calls are TRBV11-2 and TRBJ2-5; 11 nucleotides align to TRBD2. This CDR3 has 15 amino acids. Looked up from germline, CDR1 is SGHAT and CDR2 is FQNNGV. V gave up 3 bases and J gave up 1 base; unmatched junction bases: 1. The full variable domain, completed using reference TRBV11-2 and TRBJ2-5, is EAGVAQSPRYKIIEKRQSVAFWCNPISGHATLYWYQQILGQGPKLLIQFQNNGVVDDSQLPKDRFSAERLKGVDSTLKIQPAKLEDSAVYLCASSFGTSGQETQYFGPGTRLLVL.

The chain's CDR3 is CASSEQGRGEKLFF. The CDR3 region has the DNA TGTGCCAGCAGTGAACAGGGCCGGGGGGAAAAACTGTTTTTT. The genes are TRBV2 and TRBJ1-4, with a tentative D call TRBD1 (5 bases). The CDR3 has 14 residues. V lost 2 bases to trimming and J lost 8 bases, with 12 bases between them. Germline V gene lookup returns CDR1 SNHLY and CDR2 FYNNEI.

The V call is TRBV3-1 (or the pseudogene TRBV3-2), the J call TRBJ1-3, with a tentative D call TRBD1 (5 bases). The germline gives CDR1 LGHDT, CDR2 YNNKEL (reference sequence). The CDR3 extends over 15 amino acids. The V end lost 2 bases, the J end lost 3 bases, and 11 bases lay between the germline ends. In nucleotides, the CDR3 is TGTGCCAGCAGCCAACCCGGGGGTTTTGGAAACACCATATATTTT. Translation: CASSQPGGFGNTIYF.

V and J are TRBV27 and TRBJ1-2; 7 nucleotides line up with TRBD1. J lost 4 bases, V lost 2 bases, and 10 bases had no gene match. Germline CDR1 reads MNHEY; CDR2 reads SMNVEV (reference sequence). The CDR3 contains 16 residues. The CDR3 nucleotides are TGTGCCAGCAGTTTAACACCGGTACAGGGGATCTATGGCTACACCTTC. Its translation: CASSLTPVQGIYGYTF.

The V gene is TRBV11-2, the J gene TRBJ2-3, with D possibly TRBD2 on 6 matching bases. Trimming removed 4 bases from V and 2 bases from J, with 16 bases in between. CDR3 length equals 16 residues. Per the germline V gene, CDR1 is SGHAT and CDR2 is FQNNGV. This CDR3 reads CASSSARRDFTDTQYF. The CDR3 DNA follows: TGTGCCAGCAGCTCCGCTAGGAGGGACTTCACAGATACGCAGTATTTT.

This chain connects TRBV19 to TRBJ2-3; no reliable D call. V was clipped by 2 bases and J by 0 bases, with 15 bases between them. The CDR3 has 17 residues. CDR1 is LNHDA and CDR2 is SQIVND in the germline V gene (reference sequence). Written as DNA, the CDR3 is TGTGCCAGTAGTATAATGGCGGTACGAACTAGCACAGATACGCAGTATTTT. The encoded protein is CASSIMAVRTSTDTQYF.

V gene TRBV9 combines with J gene TRBJ1-2; 9 positions agree with TRBD1. CDR1 is SGDLS, CDR2 YYNGEE, per germline. Trimming took 4 bases from V and 4 from J; bases not matched to a gene: 8. CDR3 size: 15 residues. The DNA of the CDR3 is TGTGCCAGCAGCTCCGGGACAGGGAGATCCTATGGCTACACCTTC. Residues: CASSSGTGRSYGYTF.

The gene calls are TRBV6-5 and TRBJ2-7; TRBD2 matches at 7 bases. V lost 6 bases and J lost 0; bases outside the gene matches: 5. The CDR3 runs to 14 residues. From germline, CDR1 is MNHEY and CDR2 SVGAGI. The DNA of the CDR3 is TGTGCCAGCAGCGCCACGGGAGGCTCCTACGAGCAGTACTTC. This translates into CASSATGGSYEQYF.

The V gene is TRBV27, the J gene TRBJ1-6, with a weak D call TRBD1 (6 bases). Per germline, CDR1 MNHEY and CDR2 SMNVEV (reference sequence). The CDR3 consists of 16 residues. V was clipped by 5 bases and J by 7 bases, with 18 bases between them. The CDR3 coding sequence is TGTGCCAGCAGTCCCCCCCGGGGGGCACGGAATTCACCCCTCCACTTT. This encodes CASSPPRGARNSPLHF.

The rearrangement joins TRBV4-1 to TRBJ2-3, with D hard to call. V lost 1 base, J lost 11 bases, and 13 bases lay in between. In germline, CDR1 is MGHRA, CDR2 YSYEKL. The CDR3 loop spans 13 amino acids. CDR3 loop: CASSQVGQEKQYF. The CDR3 bases are TGCGCCAGCAGCCAAGTTGGTCAGGAAAAGCAGTATTTT.

This clone is a singleton in its sample. This chain uses TRBV7-9 with TRBJ2-3, with D possibly TRBD2 on 5 matching bases. This CDR3 region has 17 residues. V dropped 5 bases and J dropped 4 bases, with 22 bases sitting between them. Germline V lookup: CDR1 SEHNR, CDR2 FQNEAQ (reference sequence). Written as DNA, the CDR3 is TGTGCCAGCAGCCTAGGGAGTTCACCTATGGTCGCAGATACGCAGTATTTT. Encoded protein: CASSLGSSPMVADTQYF.